This entry lists 27 T cell receptor beta chains sequenced from one sample in a study of blood T cell repertoires in COVID-19. Sequencing was performed with immunoSEQ multiplex PCR; in TCRdb, only in-frame clones are kept and a portion is missing. The sample carries more than 150,000 clones, about 90% recorded once. Specimen: PBMCs or T cells enriched from blood (not recorded which). The receptors were gathered from a woman aged 45-60 years who had recovered from COVID-19.

The chain couples TRBV7-9 to TRBJ2-1; 8 nucleotides align to TRBD2. J gave up 9 bases and V 0 bases, and 10 bases lay outside the gene matches. This CDR3 is built from 16 residues. Germline CDR1 and CDR2: SEHNR and FQNEAQ (reference sequence). The chain's CDR3 is CASSLASSGRLGEQFF. CDR3 DNA: TGTGCCAGCAGCTTAGCATCCAGCGGGAGATTAGGTGAGCAGTTCTTC. Using reference TRBV7-9 and TRBJ2-1 for the parts outside the CDR3, the full variable domain is DTGVSQNPRHKITKRGQNVTFRCDPISEHNRLYWYRQTLGQGPEFLTYFQNEAQLEKSRLLSDRFSAERPKGSFSTLEIQRTEQGDSAMYLCASSLASSGRLGEQFFGPGTRLTVL.

This chain uses TRBV2 with TRBJ2-7; tentatively, D is TRBD1 (5 bases). The V gene's germline CDR1 is SNHLY and CDR2 FYNNEI. V was pared by 7 bases and J by 2 bases, with 12 bases between. The CDR3 length is 13 residues. This CDR3 reads CASKQGGPYEQYF. CDR3 DNA: TGTGCCAGCAAGCAGGGTGGCCCCTACGAGCAGTACTTC. The entire variable domain, with the rest obtained from reference TRBV2 and TRBJ2-7, is as follows: EPEVTQTPSHQVTQMGQEVILRCVPISNHLYFYWYRQILGQKVEFLVSFYNNEISEKSEIFDDQFSVERPDGSNFTLKIRSTKLEDSAMYFCASKQGGPYEQYFGPGTRLTVT.

The chain couples TRBV6-5 to TRBJ2-1; 8 nucleotides align to TRBD1. CDR1 and CDR2 (germline): MNHEY, SVGAGI. The CDR3 length is 15 residues. Trimming at V came to 7 bases and at J to 9 bases, leaving 14 bases not matched to a gene. The CDR3 nucleotides are TGTGCCAGCATCACGGGACAGGCCACGACAGGTGAGCAGTTCTTC. Residues: CASITGQATTGEQFF.

The chain recombines TRBV11-2 with TRBJ2-1; 8 bases line up with TRBD2. Germline CDR1 and CDR2: SGHAT and FQNNGV. The CDR3 is made up of 15 amino acids. Trimming cost V 5 bases and J 4 bases; bases outside gene matches: 7. CDR3: CASSLTSDYYNEQFF. DNA of the CDR3: TGTGCCAGCAGCCTGACTAGCGACTATTACAATGAGCAGTTCTTC.

V usage is TRBV3-1 (or the pseudogene TRBV3-2) and J usage is TRBJ2-5, with a weak D call TRBD2 (5 bases). CDR1 is LGHDT, CDR2 YNNKEL, per germline (reference sequence). This CDR3 spans 17 amino acids. Deletions cut 5 bases from V and 4 bases from J, with 23 bases between. The CDR3 protein is CASSFFGSRSGGETQYF. CDR3 DNA sequence: TGTGCCAGCAGCTTTTTCGGTAGCCGGAGCGGTGGAGAGACCCAGTACTTC.

This rearrangement joins TRBV18 to TRBJ1-2, with 10 bases that match TRBD1. Germline trimming cut 3 bases from V and 4 bases from J; bases unmatched to any gene: 5. The CDR3 is 15 amino acids. Per germline, CDR1 KGHSH and CDR2 LQKENI. The CDR3 loop is CASSPSGTGAYGYTF. The CDR3, as DNA: TGTGCCAGCTCACCCTCCGGGACAGGGGCCTATGGCTACACCTTC. Filled out from reference TRBV18 and TRBJ1-2, the complete variable domain reads NAGVMQNPRHLVRRRGQEARLRCSPMKGHSHVYWYRQLPEEGLKFMVYLQKENIIDESGMPKERFSAEFPKEGPSILRIQQVVRGDSAAYFCASSPSGTGAYGYTFGSGTRLTVV.

The V gene is TRBV7-9, the J gene TRBJ2-7, with TRBD2 matching 10 bases. V lost 5 bases and J lost 12; bases outside the gene matches: 10. Per germline, CDR1 SEHNR and CDR2 FQNEAQ (reference sequence). The length of the CDR3 is 13 residues. The CDR3 DNA is TGTGCCAGCAGCAACCTAGCGGGAGATAACCTGTACTTC. Translated: CASSNLAGDNLYF.

The genes are TRBV7-2 and TRBJ2-2; TRBD2 might be the D (5 bases). V was cut by 0 bases and J by 11 bases, with 13 bases left in between. The CDR3 sequence is 14 residues long. Germline V gene data show CDR1 as SGHTA and CDR2 as FQGNSA. The CDR3 DNA reads TGTGCCAGCAGCTTAGCCCCCTCGAGCGGAGAGCTGTTTTTT. Protein sequence: CASSLAPSSGELFF.

The chain links TRBV2 to TRBJ2-2; the D gene is possibly TRBD2 (7 bases). Germline CDR1 and CDR2: SNHLY and FYNNEI. Trimming pared 8 bases from V and 5 bases from J, leaving 12 bases between. The CDR3 spans 13 residues. The CDR3 region has the DNA TGTGCCAGCGGGGGGGCGGTAACCGGGGAGCTGTTTTTT. Encoded protein: CASGGAVTGELFF. Full variable domain (missing parts from reference TRBV2 and TRBJ2-2): EPEVTQTPSHQVTQMGQEVILRCVPISNHLYFYWYRQILGQKVEFLVSFYNNEISEKSEIFDDQFSVERPDGSNFTLKIRSTKLEDSAMYFCASGGAVTGELFFGEGSRLTVL.

As concerns this clone: The germline gene is not matched at one end of the junction; a read error may be the cause. The V call is TRBV7-7, the J call TRBJ2-1; 9 positions match TRBD2. The CDR3 is made up of 14 amino acids. The V gene's germline CDR1 is SSHAT and CDR2 FNYEAQ (reference sequence). The chain's CDR3 is CASSLAGAFQEQFF. The CDR3 bases are TGTGCTAGCAGCTTAGCGGGAGCATTCCAGGAGCAGTTCTTC. Looking up the rest from reference TRBV7-7 and TRBJ2-1 gives the full variable domain: GAGVSQSPRYKVTKRGQDVTLRCDPISSHATLYWYQQALGQGPEFLTYFNYEAQPDKSGLPSDRFSAERPEGSISTLTIQRTEQRDSAMYRCASSLAGAFQEQFFGPGTRLTVL.

This chain connects TRBV27 to TRBJ1-5; tentatively, D is TRBD1 (6 bases). Trimming shortened V by 2 bases and J by 6 bases, and 20 bases separated the two germline ends. The germline V gene encodes CDR1 MNHEY and CDR2 SMNVEV (reference sequence). This CDR3 contains 17 residues. CDR3 loop: CASSLRLGGEVRQPQHF. The CDR3 DNA reads as TGTGCCAGCAGTTTAAGGCTAGGGGGGGAGGTCCGTCAGCCCCAGCATTTT.

About this clone itself: At one of its ends the junction is not consistent with the germline gene, which may arise from a read error. The chain links TRBV7-7 to TRBJ1-2; 7 positions match TRBD1. The CDR3 has 15 residues. Germline CDR1 SSHAT, CDR2 FNYEAQ (reference sequence). CDR3 loop: CASSLVGGQGDGYTF. The CDR3 coding sequence is TGTGCTAGCAGCTTAGTCGGTGGGCAGGGGGATGGCTACACCTTC.

The chain has TRBV7-2 and TRBJ2-5; D call uncertain. Trimming shortened V by 1 base and J by 7 bases, and 16 bases separated the two germline ends. The CDR3 has 15 residues. Germline assignment: CDR1 SGHTA and CDR2 FQGNSA. This chain's CDR3 is CASSLGVQVGTTQYF. In DNA form, the CDR3 reads TGTGCCAGCAGCTTAGGAGTCCAGGTTGGAACGACCCAGTACTTC.

This chain links TRBV30 with TRBJ2-7; 7 bases map to TRBD2. The CDR3 extends over 12 amino acids. Per the germline V gene, CDR1 is GTSNPN and CDR2 is SVGIG (reference sequence). The V segment lost 3 bases and the J segment 4 bases; nucleotides outside the gene matches: 3. As DNA, the CDR3 is TGTGCCTGGAGGCACGGGGGGTACGAGCAGTACTTC. Protein sequence: CAWRHGGYEQYF. The whole variable domain, remainder taken from reference TRBV30 and TRBJ2-7, is SQTIHQWPATLVQPVGSPLSLECTVEGTSNPNLYWYRQAAGRGLQLLFYSVGIGQISSEVPQNLSASRPQDRQFILSSKKLLLSDSGFYLCAWRHGGYEQYFGPGTRLTVT.

This clone has a handful of counts. The CDR3 DNA reads TGTGCCAGCTCACAAGACAGCTATGGCTACACCTTC. This translates into CASSQDSYGYTF. V usage is TRBV18 and J usage is TRBJ1-2; tentative D call: TRBD1 (5 bases). Germline CDR1 KGHSH, CDR2 LQKENI. The CDR3 sequence is 12 residues long. The V and J ends lost 4 bases and 4 bases respectively, with 7 bases between them.

The chain recombines TRBV28 with TRBJ1-1, with 10 bases matching TRBD1. J was trimmed by 5 bases and V by 3 bases; bases with no gene match: 3. Germline lookup yields CDR1 MDHEN and CDR2 SYDVKM. This CDR3 spans 14 amino acids. CDR3 sequence reads: CASSLGQGRTEAFF. CDR3 bases: TGTGCCAGCAGTTTGGGACAGGGGAGGACTGAAGCTTTCTTT.

This sequence joins TRBV11-3 and TRBJ1-1; no definite D call. The ends were cut back, 5 bases at V and 8 bases at J, with 24 bases in the middle. Germline CDR1 and CDR2: SGHNT and YENEEA. This CDR3 contains 16 residues. The CDR3 region has the DNA TGTGCCAGCAGCCCCCACTCCGGGAGCCAGGTCCCCGAAGCTTTCTTT. Translated: CASSPHSGSQVPEAFF.

This chain uses TRBV18 with TRBJ2-2, with 7 positions matching TRBD2. Per the germline V gene, CDR1 is KGHSH and CDR2 is LQKENI. After removal of 2 bases from V and 1 base from J, the junction contained 4 bases not matched to a gene. The CDR3 has 16 residues. In DNA form, the CDR3 reads TGTGCCAGCTCACCAACAGCGGGACTGAACACCGGGGAGCTGTTTTTT. Translating gives CASSPTAGLNTGELFF.

The chain combines TRBV12-3 or TRBV12-4 with TRBJ1-2, with 7 bases that match TRBD1. The CDR3 spans 12 residues. The V and J ends lost 5 bases and 4 bases, in that order; junction bases with no gene match: 1. The CDR3 spells CASSRDSYGYTF. The CDR3 bases are TGTGCCAGCAGTCGGGACAGCTATGGCTACACCTTC.

The CDR3 here is CAIRGTSGANTGELFF. CDR3 in DNA: TGTGCCATCAGGGGGACTAGCGGGGCGAACACCGGGGAGCTGTTTTTT. The rearrangement joins TRBV10-3 to TRBJ2-2; the match to TRBD2 covers 13 bases. Germline assignment: CDR1 ENHRY and CDR2 SYGVKD. V shed 6 bases and J 0 bases; nucleotides not matched to a gene: 1. The CDR3 length is 16 residues.

V is TRBV19 and J is TRBJ2-3, with TRBD2 identical over 12 bases. In germline, CDR1 is LNHDA, CDR2 SQIVND (reference sequence). The CDR3 spans 15 residues. Trimming took 2 bases from V and 9 from J; bases not matched to a gene: 6. The DNA of the CDR3 is TGTGCCAGTAGTATATCGACTAGCGGGAGTGGAACGCAGTATTTT. It translates to CASSISTSGSGTQYF.

V gene TRBV5-1 combines with J gene TRBJ1-3; 7 bases are a match to TRBD1. J gave up 0 bases and V 4 bases, and 7 bases lay outside the gene matches. Germline assignment: CDR1 SGHRS and CDR2 YFSETQ. This CDR3 contains 16 residues. DNA of the CDR3: TGCGCCAGCAGCATTGGGACAGAACTCTCTGGAAACACCATATATTTT. Amino acid sequence: CASSIGTELSGNTIYF. Variable domain in full (rest from reference TRBV5-1 and TRBJ1-3): KAGVTQTPRYLIKTRGQQVTLSCSPISGHRSVSWYQQTPGQGLQFLFEYFSETQRNKGNFPGRFSGRQFSNSRSEMNVSTLELGDSALYLCASSIGTELSGNTIYFGEGSWLTVV.

The gene calls are TRBV3-1 (or the pseudogene TRBV3-2) and TRBJ1-3, with D uncertain. Between the trimmed V and J ends, which lost 4 bases and 4 bases, there was a span of 11 bases. The CDR3 sequence is 14 residues long. Germline V lookup: CDR1 LGHDT, CDR2 YNNKEL (reference sequence). CDR3 nucleotides: TGTGCCAGCAGCCGGGGAGGGAACGGAAACACCATATATTTT. Encoded protein: CASSRGGNGNTIYF.

The chain uses TRBV18 and TRBJ2-2; D gene uncertain. Trimming left V 1 base short and J 0 bases short, with 6 bases between. There are 15 residues in the CDR3. CDR1 is KGHSH and CDR2 is LQKENI in the germline V gene. The CDR3 spells CASSPLQTNTGELFF. In DNA form, the CDR3 reads TGTGCCAGCTCACCACTACAGACGAACACCGGGGAGCTGTTTTTT.

The rearrangement uses TRBV7-2 and TRBJ2-5; 11 nucleotides match TRBD1. V shed 5 bases, J shed 4 bases, and the junction held 9 bases outside the gene matches. Germline CDR1 and CDR2: SGHTA and FQGNSA. The CDR3 consists of 16 residues. DNA for the CDR3: TGTGCCAGCAGCGGGCGGACAGGGGGCGCGGGAGAGACCCAGTACTTC. Its protein product is CASSGRTGGAGETQYF.

This chain joins TRBV25-1 and TRBJ2-3; D perhaps matches TRBD1 (5 bases). The V and J ends lost 2 bases and 4 bases respectively, with 16 bases between them. CDR1 MGHDK and CDR2 SYGVNS come from the germline V gene. This CDR3 comprises 16 residues. The CDR3 spells CASSERPTRAADTQYF. The CDR3 bases are TGTGCCAGCAGTGAACGCCCAACCAGGGCTGCAGATACGCAGTATTTT.

The CDR3 coding sequence is TGTGCCAGTACTCAGGCCGGGGACACTGAAGCTTTCTTT. Translation: CASTQAGDTEAFF. This chain links TRBV19 with TRBJ1-1, with D uncertain. This CDR3 is 13 amino acids long. Germline V gene data show CDR1 as LNHDA and CDR2 as SQIVND (reference sequence). Trimming removed 7 bases at V and 3 bases at J, with 12 bases between.